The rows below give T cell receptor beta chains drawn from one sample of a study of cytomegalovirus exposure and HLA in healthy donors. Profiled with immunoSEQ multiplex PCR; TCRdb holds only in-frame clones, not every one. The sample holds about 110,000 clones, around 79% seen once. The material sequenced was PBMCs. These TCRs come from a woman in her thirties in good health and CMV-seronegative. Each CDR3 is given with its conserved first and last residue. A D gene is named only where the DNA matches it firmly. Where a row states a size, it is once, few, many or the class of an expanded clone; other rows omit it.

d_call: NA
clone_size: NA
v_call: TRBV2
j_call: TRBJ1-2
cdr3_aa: CASMGRNYGYTF
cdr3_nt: TGTGCCAGCATGGGGCGCAACTATGGCTACACCTTC

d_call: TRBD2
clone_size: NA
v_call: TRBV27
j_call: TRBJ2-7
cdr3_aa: CASGLAVSSYEQYF
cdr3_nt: TGTGCCAGCGGACTAGCGGTGAGCTCCTACGAGCAGTACTTC

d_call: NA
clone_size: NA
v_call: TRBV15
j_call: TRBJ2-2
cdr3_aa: CATSRGRETGELFF
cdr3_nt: TGTGCCACCAGCAGAGGCAGGGAAACCGGGGAGCTGTTTTTT

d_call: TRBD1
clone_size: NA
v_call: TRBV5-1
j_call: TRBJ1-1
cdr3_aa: CASSSRGTEAFF
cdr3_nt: TGCGCCAGCAGCTCCAGGGGGACTGAAGCTTTCTTT

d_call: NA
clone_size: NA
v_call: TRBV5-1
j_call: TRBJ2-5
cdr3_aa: CASSLARTIETQYF
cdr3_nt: TGCGCCAGCAGCTTGGCCCGCACTATTGAGACCCAGTACTTC

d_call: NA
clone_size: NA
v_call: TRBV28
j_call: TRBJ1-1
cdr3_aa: CASRTAGANTEAFF
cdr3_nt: TGTGCCAGCAGGACCGCAGGGGCGAACACTGAAGCTTTCTTT

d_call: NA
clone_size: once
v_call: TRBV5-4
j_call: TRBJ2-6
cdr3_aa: CASSLAGRSGANVLTF
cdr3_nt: TGTGCCAGCAGCTTGGCGGGTCGCTCTGGGGCCAACGTCCTGACTTTC

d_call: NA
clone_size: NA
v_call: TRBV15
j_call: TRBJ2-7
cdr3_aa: CATSRRQGGYEQYF
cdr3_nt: TGTGCCACCAGCAGAAGACAAGGGGGCTACGAGCAGTACTTC

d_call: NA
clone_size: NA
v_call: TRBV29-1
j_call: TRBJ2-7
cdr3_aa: CSVEDRAYEQYF
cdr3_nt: TGCAGCGTTGAAGATCGCGCCTACGAGCAGTACTTC

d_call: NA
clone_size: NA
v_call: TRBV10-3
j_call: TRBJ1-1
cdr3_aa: CATRQRTEAFF
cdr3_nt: TGTGCCACCCGGCAGAGGACTGAAGCTTTCTTT

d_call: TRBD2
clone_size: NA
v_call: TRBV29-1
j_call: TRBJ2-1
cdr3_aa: CSASGGVTSGRAKSSYNEQFF
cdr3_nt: TGCAGCGCATCGGGTGGGGTTACTAGCGGGAGGGCTAAAAGCTCCTACAATGAGCAGTTCTTC

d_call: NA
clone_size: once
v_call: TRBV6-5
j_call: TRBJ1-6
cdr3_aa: CASRTDYNSPLHF
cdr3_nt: TGTGCCAGCAGGACAGATTATAATTCACCCCTCCACTTT

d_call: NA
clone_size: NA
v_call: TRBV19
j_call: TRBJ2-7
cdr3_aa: CASSVRDNYEQYF
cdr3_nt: TGTGCCAGTAGTGTCCGGGACAACTACGAGCAGTACTTC

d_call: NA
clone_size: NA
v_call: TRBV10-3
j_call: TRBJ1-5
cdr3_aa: CAISEPVDQPQHF
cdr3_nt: TGTGCCATCAGTGAGCCGGTCGATCAGCCCCAGCATTTT

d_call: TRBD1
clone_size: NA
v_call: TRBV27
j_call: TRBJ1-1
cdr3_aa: CASSFQGANTEAFF
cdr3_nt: TGTGCCAGCAGTTTTCAGGGGGCGAACACTGAAGCTTTCTTT

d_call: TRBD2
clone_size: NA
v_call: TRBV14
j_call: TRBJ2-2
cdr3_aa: CASSLLAGKAGELFF
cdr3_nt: TGTGCCAGCAGCCTCCTAGCGGGCAAGGCGGGGGAGCTGTTTTTT

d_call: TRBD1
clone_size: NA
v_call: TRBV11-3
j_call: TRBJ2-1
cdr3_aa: CASSRMTGDNEQFF
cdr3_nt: TGTGCCAGCAGTAGAATGACAGGGGACAATGAGCAGTTCTTC

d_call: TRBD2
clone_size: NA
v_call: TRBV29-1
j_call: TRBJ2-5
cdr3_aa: CSVEDPLAGTPGTQYF
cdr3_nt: TGCAGCGTTGAAGATCCGCTAGCGGGAACCCCCGGGACCCAGTACTTC

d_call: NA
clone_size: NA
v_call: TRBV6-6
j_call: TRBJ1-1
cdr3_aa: CASRAQENTEAFF
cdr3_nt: TGTGCCAGCAGGGCACAAGAGAACACTGAAGCTTTCTTT

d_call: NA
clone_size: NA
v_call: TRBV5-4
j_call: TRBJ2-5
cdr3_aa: CASSRNNQETQYF
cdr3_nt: TGTGCCAGCTCCAGAAACAATCAAGAGACCCAGTACTTC

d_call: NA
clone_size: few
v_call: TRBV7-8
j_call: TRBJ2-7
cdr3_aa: CASSLAGSGYEQYF
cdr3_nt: TGTGCCAGCAGCTTAGCGGGTAGCGGCTACGAGCAGTACTTC

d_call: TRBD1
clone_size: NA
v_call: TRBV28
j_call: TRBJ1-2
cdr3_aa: CASTTGAYGYTF
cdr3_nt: TGTGCCAGCACCACAGGGGCCTATGGCTACACCTTC

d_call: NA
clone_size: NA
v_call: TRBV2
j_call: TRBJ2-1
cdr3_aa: CASSPDISYNEQFF
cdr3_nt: TGTGCCAGCAGTCCTGACATCTCCTACAATGAGCAGTTCTTC

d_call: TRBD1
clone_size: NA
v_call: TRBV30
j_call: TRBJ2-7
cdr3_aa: CAWMGDWTGMGEQYF
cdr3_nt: TGTGCCTGGATGGGAGACTGGACAGGGATGGGCGAGCAGTACTTC

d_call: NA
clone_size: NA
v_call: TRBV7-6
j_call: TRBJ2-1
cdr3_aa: CASSPLGAAAYNEQFF
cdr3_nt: TGTGCCAGCAGTCCGCTTGGGGCAGCTGCCTACAATGAGCAGTTCTTC

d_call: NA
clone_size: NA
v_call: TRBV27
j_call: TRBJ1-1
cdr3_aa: CASSFRGQKNTEAFF
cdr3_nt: TGTGCCAGCAGTTTCCGCGGACAGAAGAACACTGAAGCTTTCTTT

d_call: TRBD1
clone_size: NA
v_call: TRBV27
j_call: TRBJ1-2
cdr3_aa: CASSSPGQGDYGYTF
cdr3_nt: TGTGCCAGCAGTTCCCCCGGACAGGGGGACTATGGCTACACCTTC

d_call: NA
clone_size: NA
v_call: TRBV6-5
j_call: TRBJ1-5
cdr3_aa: CASSLDRYNQPQHF
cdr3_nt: TGTGCCAGCAGTCTCGACAGATACAATCAGCCCCAGCATTTT